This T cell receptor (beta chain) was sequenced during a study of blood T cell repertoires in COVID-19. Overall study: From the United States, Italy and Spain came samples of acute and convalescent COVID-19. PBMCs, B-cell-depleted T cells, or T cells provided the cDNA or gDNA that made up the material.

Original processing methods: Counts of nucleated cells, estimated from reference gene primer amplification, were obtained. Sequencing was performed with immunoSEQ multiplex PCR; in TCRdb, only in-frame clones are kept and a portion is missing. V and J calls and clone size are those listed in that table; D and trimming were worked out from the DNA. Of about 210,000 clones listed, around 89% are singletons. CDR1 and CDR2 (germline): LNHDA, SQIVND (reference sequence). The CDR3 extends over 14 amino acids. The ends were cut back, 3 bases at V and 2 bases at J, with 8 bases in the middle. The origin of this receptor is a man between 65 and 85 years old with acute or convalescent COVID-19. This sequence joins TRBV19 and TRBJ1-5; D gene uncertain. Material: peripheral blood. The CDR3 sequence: CASSIFTRNQPQHF. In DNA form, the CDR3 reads TGTGCCAGTAGTATCTTCACTCGCAATCAGCCCCAGCATTTT.